This T cell receptor beta chain was found in a study of T cell repertoires in cytomegalovirus infection. Overall study context: CMV epitopes, recently identified HLA-C-restricted and well-studied HLA-B-restricted, were used.

The study, taken as a whole, reports: Adding up the frequency of public TCR beta families identified people who carried CMV plus the relevant HLA. CMV-specific HLA-C-restricted TCR beta clonotypes dominated the ex vivo response.

Via MiXCR, TCRdb re-called the reads, giving one row per CDR3 protein. The table has approximately 470,000 distinct CDR3 sequences, approximately 40% seen once. V was clipped by 0 bases and J by 0 bases, with 5 bases between them. Germline CDR1 reads MGHRA; CDR2 reads YSYEKL. The CDR3 is 14 residues long. As concerns this clonotype: Antigen unknown.

The source material was cultured PBMCs, sampled from culture after CMV antigen stimulation. The V gene is TRBV4-1, the J gene TRBJ1-2, with unresolved D. The receptor's source is a human donor in good health (CMV status not recorded). Some clones in this sample may be carry-over from other donors' samples. CDR3 sequence: CASSQEVANYGYTF. The CDR3 region has the DNA TGCGCCAGCAGCCAAGAGGTAGCTAACTATGGCTACACCTTC.